The T cell receptor beta chain described here comes from a study of beta chain features in type 1 diabetes. Study-wide context: Investigators examined some 100 million sorted cells across all samples.

The CDR3 is 13 amino acids. Deletions cut 6 bases from V and 8 bases from J, with 13 bases between. Per germline, CDR1 MNHNY and CDR2 SVGAGI (reference sequence). About this clone itself: Antigen specificity is unknown.

Reverse transcription of all isolated RNA meant that expressed TCRB transcripts were sequenced. Sequencing was performed with immunoSEQ multiplex PCR; in TCRdb, only in-frame clones are kept and a portion is missing. This table holds about 660,000 clones, over 13% found once. Overall study results and limits: Significant though moderate, a shortening of TCRB CDR3s appeared in all four CD4+ subsets of Type 1 diabetes patients.

The TCR originated in a man between 18 and 29 years old with type 1 diabetes. The specimen sequenced was naive CD4+ T cells from blood. The V and J genes are TRBV6-6 and TRBJ1-4, with a tentative D call TRBD1 (6 bases). The CDR3 nucleotides read TGTGCCAGCAGCCCCAGGGGTTCAGAAAAACTGTTTTTT. Its protein product is CASSPRGSEKLFF.